This T cell receptor (beta chain) was recorded in a study of T cells in Graves' hyperthyroidism and ophthalmopathy. Across the whole study: Peripheral blood collection took place at initial diagnosis, before any treatment.

This clonotype was recorded at least ten times. Among ophthalmopathy patients, the Clinical Activity Score reached at least 3, the NOSPECS grade reached at least 4, and duration remained under 3 months. Cells are PBMCs isolated from about 10 ml of fresh blood. TCR beta CDR3 regions were amplified from RNA transcripts. The TCR CDR3 first-round RT-PCR relied on the HTBI primer set. Each CDR3 protein is one row after TCRdb ran MiXCR on the multiplex PCR reads. This sample has 500,000 to 800,000 distinct CDR3 sequences, with more than 14% found just once. The specimen sequenced was blood. The sequence was collected from a woman aged 45-60 years with Graves' ophthalmopathy.

CDR3 nucleotide sequence: TGTGCCAGCAGTTTTGAGGTCTCCACTGAAGCTTTCTTT. Translation: CASSFEVSTEAFF. The gene calls are TRBV12-3 or TRBV12-4 and TRBJ1-1, with no clear D. With 3 bases removed from V and 4 bases from J, the gap between germline ends came to 9 bases. The CDR3 extends over 13 amino acids.